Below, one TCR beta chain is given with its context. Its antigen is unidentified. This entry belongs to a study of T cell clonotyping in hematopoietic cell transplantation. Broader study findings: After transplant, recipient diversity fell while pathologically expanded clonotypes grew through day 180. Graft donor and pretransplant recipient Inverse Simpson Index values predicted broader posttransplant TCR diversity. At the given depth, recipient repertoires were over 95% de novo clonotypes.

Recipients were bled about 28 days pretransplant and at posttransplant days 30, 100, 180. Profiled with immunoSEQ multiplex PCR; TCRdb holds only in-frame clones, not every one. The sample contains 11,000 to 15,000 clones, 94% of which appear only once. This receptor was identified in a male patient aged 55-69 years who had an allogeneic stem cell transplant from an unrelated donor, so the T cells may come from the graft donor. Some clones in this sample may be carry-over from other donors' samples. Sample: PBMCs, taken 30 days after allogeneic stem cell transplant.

The CDR3 DNA reads as TGTGCCAGCAGCTTGGATGGTTGCTACGAGCAGTACTTC. Its protein is CASSLDGCYEQYF. The chain has TRBV5-7 and TRBJ2-7; no definite D call. TRBV5-7 is assigned to the ORF class and has an uncertain function. The CDR3 runs to 13 residues. V lost 0 bases, J lost 3 bases, and 7 bases lay in between.